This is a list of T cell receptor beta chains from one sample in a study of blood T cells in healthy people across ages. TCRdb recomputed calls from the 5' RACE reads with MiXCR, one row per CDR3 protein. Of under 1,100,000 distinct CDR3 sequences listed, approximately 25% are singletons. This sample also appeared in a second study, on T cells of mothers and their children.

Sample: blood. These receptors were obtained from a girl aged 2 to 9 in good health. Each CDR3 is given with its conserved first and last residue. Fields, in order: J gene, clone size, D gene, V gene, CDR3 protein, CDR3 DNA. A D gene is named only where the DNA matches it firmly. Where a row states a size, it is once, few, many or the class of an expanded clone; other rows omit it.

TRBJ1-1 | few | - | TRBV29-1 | CSVIVRQNTEAFF | TGCAGCGTAATTGTTAGACAGAACACTGAAGCTTTCTTT
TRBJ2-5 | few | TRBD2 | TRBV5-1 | CASSLSSGSWVETQYF | TGCGCCAGCAGCTTGTCTAGCGGGAGCTGGGTGGAGACCCAGTACTTC
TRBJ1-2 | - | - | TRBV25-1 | CASSDKSLERNGYTF | TGTGCCAGCAGTGACAAATCGCTTGAGCGAAATGGCTACACCTTC
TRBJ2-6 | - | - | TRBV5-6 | CASSPGYLDTTGANVLTF | TGTGCCAGCAGCCCCGGATACCTTGACACAACTGGGGCTAACGTCCTGACTTTC
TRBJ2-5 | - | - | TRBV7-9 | CASSLYRETQYF | TGTGCCAGCAGCTTATACAGGGAGACCCAGTACTTC
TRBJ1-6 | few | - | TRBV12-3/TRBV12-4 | CASSFSGSPLHF | TGTGCCAGCAGTTTTTCCGGATCACCCCTCCACTTT
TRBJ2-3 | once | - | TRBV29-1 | CSVQESHTDTQYF | TGCAGCGTTCAGGAATCCCACACAGATACGCAGTATTTT
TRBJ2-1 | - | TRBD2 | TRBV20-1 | CSAALMGLAYNEQFF | TGCAGTGCGGCCCTTATGGGACTAGCCTACAATGAGCAGTTCTTC
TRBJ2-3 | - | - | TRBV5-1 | CASSSLGGATDTQYF | TGCGCCAGCAGCTCCCTCGGAGGGGCCACAGATACGCAGTATTTT
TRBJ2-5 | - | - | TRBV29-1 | CSVHRVDLEETQYF | TGCAGCGTTCACCGGGTTGATCTGGAAGAGACCCAGTACTTC
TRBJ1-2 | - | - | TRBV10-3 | CAISEGSGTGYTF | TGTGCCATCAGTGAGGGTTCCGGAACTGGCTACACCTTC
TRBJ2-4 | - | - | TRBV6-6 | CASITKRPLGDIQYF | TGTGCCAGCATCACGAAACGCCCCCTGGGAGACATTCAGTACTTC
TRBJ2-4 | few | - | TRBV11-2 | CASSLVDSPRNIQYF | TGTGCCAGCAGCCTGGTGGACAGCCCCAGAAACATTCAGTACTTC
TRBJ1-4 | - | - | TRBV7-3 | CASSATSGTRLFF | TGTGCCAGCAGCGCCACATCCGGGACGAGGCTGTTTTTT
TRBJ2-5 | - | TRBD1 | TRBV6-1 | CASSEDGGTGAQTQYF | TGTGCCAGCAGTGAAGACGGTGGGACAGGGGCACAGACCCAGTACTTC
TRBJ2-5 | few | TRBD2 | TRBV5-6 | CASSLVTSGSGETQYF | TGTGCCAGCAGCCTTGTGACTAGCGGGAGTGGAGAGACCCAGTACTTC
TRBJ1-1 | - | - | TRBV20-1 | CSARWVNTEAFF | TGCAGTGCTAGATGGGTAAACACTGAAGCTTTCTTT
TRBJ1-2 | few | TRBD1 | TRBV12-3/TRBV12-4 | CASSSGTGVLRGYTF | TGTGCCAGCAGTTCCGGGACAGGAGTTCTCCGGGGCTACACCTTC
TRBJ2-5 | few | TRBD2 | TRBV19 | CASRRTSGEYQETQYF | TGTGCCAGTAGACGAACTAGCGGGGAGTACCAAGAGACCCAGTACTTC
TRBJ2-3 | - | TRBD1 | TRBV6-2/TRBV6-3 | CASSKTESGTGDTDTQYF | TGTGCCAGCAGTAAGACCGAATCCGGGACAGGGGACACAGATACGCAGTATTTT
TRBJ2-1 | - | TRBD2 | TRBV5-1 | CASSSGTSGLNEQFF | TGCGCCAGCAGCTCCGGGACTAGCGGACTAAATGAGCAGTTCTTC
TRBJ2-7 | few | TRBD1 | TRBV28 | CASSFLARGREQYF | TGTGCCAGCAGTTTTCTTGCCAGGGGGCGCGAGCAGTACTTC
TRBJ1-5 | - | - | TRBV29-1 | CSVGDNNQPQHF | TGCAGCGTTGGGGACAACAATCAGCCCCAGCATTTT
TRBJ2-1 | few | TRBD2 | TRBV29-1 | CSAENLAGEPYNEQFF | TGCAGCGCTGAAAATCTAGCGGGGGAGCCCTACAATGAGCAGTTCTTC
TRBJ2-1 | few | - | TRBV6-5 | CASSPEGGKQFF | TGTGCCAGCAGCCCCGAGGGGGGCAAGCAGTTCTTC
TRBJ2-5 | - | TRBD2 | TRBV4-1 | CASSQGVIAGGGETQYF | TGCGCCAGCAGCCAAGGGGTGATAGCGGGGGGAGGAGAGACCCAGTACTTC
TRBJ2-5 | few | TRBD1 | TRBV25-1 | CASSDKGQGERETQYF | TGTGCCAGCAGTGACAAGGGACAGGGAGAGCGGGAGACCCAGTACTTC
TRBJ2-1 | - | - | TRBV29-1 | CSAETGPGNYNEQFF | TGCAGCGCAGAAACGGGACCAGGTAATTACAATGAGCAGTTCTTC
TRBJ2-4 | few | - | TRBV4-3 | CASSQDRGEENIQYF | TGCGCCAGCAGCCAAGATAGGGGGGAGGAAAACATTCAGTACTTC
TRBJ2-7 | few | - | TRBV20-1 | CSARSEGSYEQYF | TGCAGTGCTCGTTCGGAGGGGTCCTACGAGCAGTACTTC
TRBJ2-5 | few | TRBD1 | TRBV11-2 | CASSTWMDRGHHQETQYF | TGTGCCAGCAGCACATGGATGGACAGGGGGCACCATCAAGAGACCCAGTACTTC